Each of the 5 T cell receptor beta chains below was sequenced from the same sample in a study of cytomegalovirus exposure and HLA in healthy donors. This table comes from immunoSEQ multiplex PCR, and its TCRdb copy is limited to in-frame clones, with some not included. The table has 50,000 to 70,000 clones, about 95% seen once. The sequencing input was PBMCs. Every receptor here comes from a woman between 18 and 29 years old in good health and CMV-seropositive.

CDR3 bases: TGTGCCAGCAGCGCTGGACCGGAGGGAGCGCAGTATTTT. It yields the protein CASSAGPEGAQYF. The gene calls are TRBV7-9 and TRBJ2-3; TRBD2 is a possible D gene (6 bases). CDR1 is SEHNR and CDR2 is FQNEAQ in the germline V gene (reference sequence). The CDR3 runs to 13 residues. V dropped 5 bases and J dropped 10 bases, with 16 bases sitting between them.

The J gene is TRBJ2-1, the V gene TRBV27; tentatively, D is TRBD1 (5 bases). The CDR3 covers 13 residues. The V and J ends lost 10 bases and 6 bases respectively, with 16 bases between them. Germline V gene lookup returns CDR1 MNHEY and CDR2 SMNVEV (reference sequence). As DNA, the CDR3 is TGTGCCACTTCCGCAGGGAAAGGCAATGAGCAGTTCTTC. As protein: CATSAGKGNEQFF.

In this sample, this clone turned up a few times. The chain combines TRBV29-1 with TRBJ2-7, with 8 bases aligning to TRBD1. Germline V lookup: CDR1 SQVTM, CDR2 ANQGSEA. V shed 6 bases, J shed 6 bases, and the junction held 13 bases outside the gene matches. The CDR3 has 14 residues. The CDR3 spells CSVIPGDRPVEQYF. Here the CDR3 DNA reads TGCAGCGTCATACCGGGGGACAGGCCTGTCGAGCAGTACTTC.

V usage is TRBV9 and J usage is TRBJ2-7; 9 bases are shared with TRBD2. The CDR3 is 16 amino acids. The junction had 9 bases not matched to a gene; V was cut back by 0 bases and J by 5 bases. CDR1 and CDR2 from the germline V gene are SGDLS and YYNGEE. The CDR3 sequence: CASSVAASGTPHEQYF. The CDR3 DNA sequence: TGTGCCAGCAGCGTAGCGGCTAGCGGGACCCCCCACGAGCAGTACTTC.

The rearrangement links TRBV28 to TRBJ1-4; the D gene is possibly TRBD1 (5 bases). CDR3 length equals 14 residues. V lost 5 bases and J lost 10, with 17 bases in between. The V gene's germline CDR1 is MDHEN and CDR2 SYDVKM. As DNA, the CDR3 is TGTGCCAGCAGTCCTACCCATAGGGGCGGAAAACTGTTTTTT. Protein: CASSPTHRGGKLFF.